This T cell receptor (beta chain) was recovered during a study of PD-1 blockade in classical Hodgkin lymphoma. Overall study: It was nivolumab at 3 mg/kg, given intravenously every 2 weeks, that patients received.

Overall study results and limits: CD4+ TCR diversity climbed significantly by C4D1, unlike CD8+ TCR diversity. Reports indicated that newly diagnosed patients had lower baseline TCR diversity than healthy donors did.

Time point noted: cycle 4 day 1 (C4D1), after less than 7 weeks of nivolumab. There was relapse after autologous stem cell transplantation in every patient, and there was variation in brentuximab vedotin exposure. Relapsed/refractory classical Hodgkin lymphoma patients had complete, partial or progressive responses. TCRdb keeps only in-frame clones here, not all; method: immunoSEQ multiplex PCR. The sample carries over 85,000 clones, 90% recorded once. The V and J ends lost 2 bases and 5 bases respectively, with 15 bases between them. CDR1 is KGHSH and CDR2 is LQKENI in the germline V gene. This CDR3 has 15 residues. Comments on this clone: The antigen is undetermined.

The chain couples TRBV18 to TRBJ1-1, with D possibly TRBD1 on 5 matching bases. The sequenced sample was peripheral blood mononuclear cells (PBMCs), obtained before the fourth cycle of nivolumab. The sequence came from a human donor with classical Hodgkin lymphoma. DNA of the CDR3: TGTGCCAGCTCACCAGGTGGATGGGGGGGGACTGAAGCTTTCTTT. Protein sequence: CASSPGGWGGTEAFF.